Described below is a single T cell receptor beta chain sequence and its context. This record belongs to a study of blood T cell repertoires in COVID-19. Turning to the study itself: Samples came from the United States, Italy and Spain, spanning acute and convalescent COVID-19. The cDNA or gDNA used as material had been derived from T cells, B-cell-depleted T cells, or PBMCs.

Profiling relied on immunoSEQ multiplex PCR, and the TCRdb table lists in-frame clones only, not all of them. The data show roughly 160,000 clones, 85% to 90% seen once. V shed 2 bases and J 5 bases; nucleotides not matched to a gene: 5. Per the germline V gene, CDR1 is SGHNT and CDR2 is YENEEA. The CDR3 consists of 14 residues. The TCR sequence derives from a man aged 50-59 years who had recovered from COVID-19. Sequencing was performed on peripheral blood. The chain is built from TRBV11-3 and TRBJ1-1; 7 nucleotides match TRBD1. CDR3 sequence (DNA): TGTGCCAGCAGCTTATTCCAGGGGGGAACTGAAGCTTTCTTT. Translated: CASSLFQGGTEAFF.